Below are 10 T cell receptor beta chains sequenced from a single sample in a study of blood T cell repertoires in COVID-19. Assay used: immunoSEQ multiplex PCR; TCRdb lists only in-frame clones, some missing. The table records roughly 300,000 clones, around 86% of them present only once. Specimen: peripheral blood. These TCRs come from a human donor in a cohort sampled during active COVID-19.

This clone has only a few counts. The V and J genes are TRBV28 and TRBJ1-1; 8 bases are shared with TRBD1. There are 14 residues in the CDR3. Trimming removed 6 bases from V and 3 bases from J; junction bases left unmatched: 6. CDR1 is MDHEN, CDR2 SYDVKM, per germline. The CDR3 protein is CASSIGQGYTEAFF. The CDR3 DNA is TGTGCCAGCAGCATCGGACAGGGTTACACTGAAGCTTTCTTT.

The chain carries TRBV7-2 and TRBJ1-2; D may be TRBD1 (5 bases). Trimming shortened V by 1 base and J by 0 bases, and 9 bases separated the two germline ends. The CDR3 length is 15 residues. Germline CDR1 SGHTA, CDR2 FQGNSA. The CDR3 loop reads CASSLGAGTNYGYTF. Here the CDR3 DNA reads TGTGCCAGCAGCTTAGGTGCAGGGACTAACTATGGCTACACCTTC.

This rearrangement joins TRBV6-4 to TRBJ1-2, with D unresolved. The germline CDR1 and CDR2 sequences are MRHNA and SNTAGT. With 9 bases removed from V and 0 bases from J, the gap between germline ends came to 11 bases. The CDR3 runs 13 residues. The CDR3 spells CARVEPPNYGYTF. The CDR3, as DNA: TGTGCCAGGGTAGAGCCCCCTAACTATGGCTACACCTTC.

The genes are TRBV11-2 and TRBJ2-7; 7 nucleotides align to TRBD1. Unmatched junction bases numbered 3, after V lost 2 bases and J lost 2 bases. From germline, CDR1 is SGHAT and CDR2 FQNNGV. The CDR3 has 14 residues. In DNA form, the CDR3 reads TGTGCCAGCAGCTTACGACAGGGCCCCTACGAGCAGTACTTC. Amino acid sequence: CASSLRQGPYEQYF.

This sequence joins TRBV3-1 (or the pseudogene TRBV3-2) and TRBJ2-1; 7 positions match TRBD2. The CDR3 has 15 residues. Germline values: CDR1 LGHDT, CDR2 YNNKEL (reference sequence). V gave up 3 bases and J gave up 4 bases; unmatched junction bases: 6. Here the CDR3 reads CASSQSLAAYNEQFF. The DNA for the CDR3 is TGTGCCAGCAGCCAGTCCCTAGCGGCATACAATGAGCAGTTCTTC.

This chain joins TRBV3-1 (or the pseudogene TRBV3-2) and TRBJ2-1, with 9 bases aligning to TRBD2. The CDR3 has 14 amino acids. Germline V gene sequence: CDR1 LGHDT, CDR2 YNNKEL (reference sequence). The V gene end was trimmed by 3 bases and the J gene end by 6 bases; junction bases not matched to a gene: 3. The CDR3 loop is CASSHSGRTNEQFF. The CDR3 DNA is TGTGCCAGCAGCCATAGCGGGAGAACCAATGAGCAGTTCTTC.

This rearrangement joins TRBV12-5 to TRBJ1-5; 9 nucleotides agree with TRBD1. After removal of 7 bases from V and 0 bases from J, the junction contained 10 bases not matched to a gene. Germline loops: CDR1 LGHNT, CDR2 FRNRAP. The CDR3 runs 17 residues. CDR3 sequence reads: CASVPGTGTYSNQPQHF. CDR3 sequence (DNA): TGTGCTAGTGTTCCCGGGACAGGGACCTATAGCAATCAGCCCCAGCATTTT.

The CDR3 region is CASSNAGIYEAFF. CDR3 nucleotide sequence: TGTGCCAGCAGCAACGCGGGCATTTATGAAGCTTTCTTT. The chain has TRBV7-2 and TRBJ1-1; D call uncertain. Trimming stripped 5 bases from V and 7 bases from J, with 14 bases between. The CDR3 is 13 amino acids. Germline V gene data show CDR1 as SGHTA and CDR2 as FQGNSA.

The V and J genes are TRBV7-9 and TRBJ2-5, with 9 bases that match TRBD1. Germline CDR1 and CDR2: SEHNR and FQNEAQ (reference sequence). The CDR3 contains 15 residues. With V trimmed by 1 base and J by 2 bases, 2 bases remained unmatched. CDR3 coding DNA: TGTGCCAGCAGCTTAGGGGACAGGGTGCAAGAGACCCAGTACTTC. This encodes CASSLGDRVQETQYF. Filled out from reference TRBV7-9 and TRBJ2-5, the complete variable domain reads DTGVSQNPRHKITKRGQNVTFRCDPISEHNRLYWYRQTLGQGPEFLTYFQNEAQLEKSRLLSDRFSAERPKGSFSTLEIQRTEQGDSAMYLCASSLGDRVQETQYFGPGTRLLVL.

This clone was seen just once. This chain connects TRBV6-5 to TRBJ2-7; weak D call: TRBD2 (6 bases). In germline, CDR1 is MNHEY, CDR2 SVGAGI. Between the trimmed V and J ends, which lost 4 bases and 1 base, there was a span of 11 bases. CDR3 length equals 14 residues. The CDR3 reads CASSSRGSSYEQYF. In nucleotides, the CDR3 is TGTGCCAGCAGTTCACGGGGGTCTTCCTACGAGCAGTACTTC.